This T cell receptor (beta chain) was observed in a study of CD8 T cells in ankylosing spondylitis. Study-wide results and caveats: Among TCR beta sequences, a motif of roughly 8 highly homologous variants appeared characteristic of ankylosing spondylitis blood.

This clonotype was seen many times. Its antigen is unknown. Quantitative molecular-barcoded 5'-RACE generated the TCR beta libraries. One entry per CDR3 protein, called by TCRdb with MiXCR from the 5' RACE reads. The table records about 220,000 distinct CDR3 sequences, 20% to 30% of them present only once. Germline CDR1 MRHNA, CDR2 SNTAGT. V was pared by 11 bases and J by 6 bases, with 13 bases of the junction left unmatched. The CDR3 has 14 amino acids. Specimen: blood, either unsorted or a sorted T cell fraction (not recorded which). This TCR derives from a male donor with ankylosing spondylitis or in good health (not recorded which). The chain links TRBV6-4 to TRBJ2-7, with 10 bases fitting TRBD2. CDR3 in DNA: TGTGCCCCCCGTGGGGCCAGCGGGAGGGGCGAGCAGTACTTC. Translation: CAPRGASGRGEQYF.